This T cell receptor (beta chain) stems from a study of blood T cell repertoires in COVID-19. The V gene end was trimmed by 0 bases and the J gene end by 4 bases; junction bases not matched to a gene: 6. The CDR3 has 15 residues. The germline CDR1 and CDR2 sequences are GTSNPN and SVGIG (reference sequence). TCRdb's copy holds only in-frame clones and misses some; the assay was immunoSEQ multiplex PCR. The top ten hold over 2% of the sample, which has about 110,000 clones, roughly 88% seen once. This clone was picked up a small number of times. This sequence joins TRBV30 and TRBJ1-5; 7 nucleotides agree with TRBD1. Input material: peripheral blood. The clonotype was recovered from a human donor in a cohort sampled during active COVID-19. CDR3 amino acids: CAWSVVGGVNQPQHF. DNA of the CDR3: TGTGCCTGGAGTGTAGTAGGGGGCGTTAATCAGCCCCAGCATTTT.